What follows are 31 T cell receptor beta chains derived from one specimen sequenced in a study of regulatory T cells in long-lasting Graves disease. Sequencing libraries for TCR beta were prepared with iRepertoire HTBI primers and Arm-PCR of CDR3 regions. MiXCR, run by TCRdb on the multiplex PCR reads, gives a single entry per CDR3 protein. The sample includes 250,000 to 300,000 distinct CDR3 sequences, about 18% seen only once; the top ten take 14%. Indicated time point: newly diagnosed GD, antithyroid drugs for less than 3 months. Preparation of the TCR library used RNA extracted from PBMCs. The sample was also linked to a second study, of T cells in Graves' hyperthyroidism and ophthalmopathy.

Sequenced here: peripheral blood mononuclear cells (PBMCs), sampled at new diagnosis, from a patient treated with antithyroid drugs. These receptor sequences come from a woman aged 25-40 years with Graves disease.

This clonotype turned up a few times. The CDR3 loop is CASSPGTQNSYEQYF. The CDR3 region has the DNA TGTGCCAGCAGCCCTGGGACACAGAACTCCTACGAGCAGTACTTC. The genes are TRBV5-4 and TRBJ2-7; possible D gene TRBD1, 6 bases. This CDR3 comprises 15 residues. Germline-derived CDR1 and CDR2 are SGHNT and YYREEE (reference sequence). V was cut by 4 bases and J by 0 bases, with 14 bases left in between.

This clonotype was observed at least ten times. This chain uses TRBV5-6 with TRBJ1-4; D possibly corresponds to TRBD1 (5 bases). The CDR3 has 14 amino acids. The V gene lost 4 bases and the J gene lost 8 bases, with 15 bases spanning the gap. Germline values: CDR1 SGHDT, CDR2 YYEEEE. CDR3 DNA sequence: TGTGCCAGCAGCCAGGGACGGAGGGTAGAAAAACTGTTTTTT. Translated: CASSQGRRVEKLFF.

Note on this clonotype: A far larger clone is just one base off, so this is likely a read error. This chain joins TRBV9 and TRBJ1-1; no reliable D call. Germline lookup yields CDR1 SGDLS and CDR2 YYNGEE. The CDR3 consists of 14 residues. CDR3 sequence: CAGSERRMNTEAFF. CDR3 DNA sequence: TGTGCCGGCAGTGAACGTAGGATGAACACTGAAGCTTTCTTT.

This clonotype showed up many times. This CDR3 reads CASSSHSGPLNTEAFF. The CDR3 region has the DNA TGTGCCAGCAGCTCACATTCCGGACCGTTGAACACTGAAGCTTTCTTT. V is TRBV6-1 and J is TRBJ1-1; no firm D call. This CDR3 comprises 16 residues. The V end lost 6 bases, the J end lost 0 bases, and 17 bases lay between the germline ends. CDR1 and CDR2 (germline): MNHNS, SASEGT.

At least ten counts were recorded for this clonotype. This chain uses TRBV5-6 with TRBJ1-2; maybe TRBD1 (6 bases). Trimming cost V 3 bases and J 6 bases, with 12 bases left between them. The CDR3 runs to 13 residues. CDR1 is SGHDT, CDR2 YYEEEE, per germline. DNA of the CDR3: TGTGCCAGCAGCTGGGACGGGGGGCATGGCTACACCTTC. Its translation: CASSWDGGHGYTF.

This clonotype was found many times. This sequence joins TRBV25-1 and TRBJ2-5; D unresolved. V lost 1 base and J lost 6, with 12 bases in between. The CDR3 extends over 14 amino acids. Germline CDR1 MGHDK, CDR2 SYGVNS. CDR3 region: CASSESGSMKTQYF. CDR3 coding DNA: TGTGCCAGCAGTGAATCGGGCAGTATGAAGACCCAGTACTTC.

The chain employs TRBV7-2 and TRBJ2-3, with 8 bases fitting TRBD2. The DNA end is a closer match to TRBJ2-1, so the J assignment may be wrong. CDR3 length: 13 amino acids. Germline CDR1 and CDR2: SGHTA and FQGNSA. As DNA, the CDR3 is TGTGCCAGCAGCTTGTGTCCGGGGGGGCCGCAGTTCTTC. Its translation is CASSLCPGGPQFF.

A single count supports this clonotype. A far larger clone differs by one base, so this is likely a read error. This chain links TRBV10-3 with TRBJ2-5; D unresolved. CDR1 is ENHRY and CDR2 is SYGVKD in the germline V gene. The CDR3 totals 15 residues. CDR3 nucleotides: TGTGCCATCAGTGACACGCGGATCAGGAACAATGAGCAGCTCTTC. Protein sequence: CAISDTRIRNNEQLF.

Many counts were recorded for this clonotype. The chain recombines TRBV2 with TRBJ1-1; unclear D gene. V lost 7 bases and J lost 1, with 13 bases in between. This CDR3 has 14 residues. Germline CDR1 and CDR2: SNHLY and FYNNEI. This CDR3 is CASTNKAANTEAFF. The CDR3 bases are TGTGCCAGCACCAATAAGGCAGCGAACACTGAAGCTTTCTTT.

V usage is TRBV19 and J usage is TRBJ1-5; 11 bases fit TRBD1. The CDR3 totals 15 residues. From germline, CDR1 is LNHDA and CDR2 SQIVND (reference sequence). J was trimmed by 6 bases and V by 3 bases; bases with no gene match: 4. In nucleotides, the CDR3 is TGTGCCAGTAGTATTCGGGACAGGGGGGGTCAGCCCCAGCATTTT. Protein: CASSIRDRGGQPQHF.

The CDR3 nucleotides are TGCAGCGTTGTAGGCCGCGGTGCGCAGTATTTT. It yields the protein CSVVGRGAQYF. This rearrangement joins TRBV29-1 to TRBJ2-3; no reliable D call. The CDR3 loop spans 11 amino acids. Trimming took off 4 bases at V and 10 bases at J, with 12 bases between the two ends. Looked up from germline, CDR1 is SQVTM and CDR2 is ANQGSEA.

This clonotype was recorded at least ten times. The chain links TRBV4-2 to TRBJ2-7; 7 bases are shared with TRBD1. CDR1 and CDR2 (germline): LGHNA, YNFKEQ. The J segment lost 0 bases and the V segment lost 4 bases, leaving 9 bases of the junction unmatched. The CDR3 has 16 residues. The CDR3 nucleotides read TGTGCCAGCAGCCCTAACTCCAGGGGGAGCTCCTACGAGCAGTACTTC. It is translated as CASSPNSRGSSYEQYF.

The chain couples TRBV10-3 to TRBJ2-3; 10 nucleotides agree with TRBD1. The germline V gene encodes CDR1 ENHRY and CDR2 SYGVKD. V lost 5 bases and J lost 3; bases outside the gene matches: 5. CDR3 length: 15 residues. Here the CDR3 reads CAISPADRGTDTQYF. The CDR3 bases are TGTGCCATCAGTCCCGCGGACAGGGGGACAGATACGCAGTATTTT.

Here the CDR3 reads CASSQDAQGASEQYF. CDR3 coding DNA: TGCGCCAGCAGCCAAGATGCACAGGGGGCGTCCGAGCAGTACTTC. The chain carries TRBV4-1 and TRBJ2-7; 9 bases are shared with TRBD1. The germline V gene has CDR1 MGHRA and CDR2 YSYEKL. The CDR3 is 15 residues long. The V segment lost 0 bases and the J segment 6 bases; nucleotides outside the gene matches: 6.

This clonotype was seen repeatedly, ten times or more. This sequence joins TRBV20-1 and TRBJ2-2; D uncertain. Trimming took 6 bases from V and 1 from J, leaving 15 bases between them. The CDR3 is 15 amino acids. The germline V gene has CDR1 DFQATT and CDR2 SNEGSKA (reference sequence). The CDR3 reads CSALERRQNTGELFF. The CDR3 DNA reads TGCAGTGCCCTTGAAAGGAGACAGAACACCGGGGAGCTGTTTTTT.

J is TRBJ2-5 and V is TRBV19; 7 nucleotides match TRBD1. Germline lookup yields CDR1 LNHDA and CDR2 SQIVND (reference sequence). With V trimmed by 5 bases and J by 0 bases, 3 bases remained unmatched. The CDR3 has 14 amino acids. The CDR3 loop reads CASSPGQHQETQYF. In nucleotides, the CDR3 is TGTGCCAGTAGTCCGGGACAGCACCAAGAGACCCAGTACTTC.

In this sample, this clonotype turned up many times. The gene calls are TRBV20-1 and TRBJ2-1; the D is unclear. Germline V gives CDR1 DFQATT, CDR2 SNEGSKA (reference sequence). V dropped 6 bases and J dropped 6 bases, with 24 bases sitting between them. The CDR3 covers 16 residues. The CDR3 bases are TGCAGTGCCCCCCCCCTGGTACGGAACCCTTTCAATGAGCAGTTCTTC. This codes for CSAPPLVRNPFNEQFF.

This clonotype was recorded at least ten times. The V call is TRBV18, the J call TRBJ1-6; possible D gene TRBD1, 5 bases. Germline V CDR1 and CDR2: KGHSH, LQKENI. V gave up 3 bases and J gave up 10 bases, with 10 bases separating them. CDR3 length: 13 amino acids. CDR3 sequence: CASSPTDTSPLHF. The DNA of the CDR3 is TGTGCCAGCTCACCCACGGACACCTCACCCCTCCACTTT. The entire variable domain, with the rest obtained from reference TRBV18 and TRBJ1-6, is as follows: NAGVMQNPRHLVRRRGQEARLRCSPMKGHSHVYWYRQLPEEGLKFMVYLQKENIIDESGMPKERFSAEFPKEGPSILRIQQVVRGDSAAYFCASSPTDTSPLHFGNGTRLTVT.

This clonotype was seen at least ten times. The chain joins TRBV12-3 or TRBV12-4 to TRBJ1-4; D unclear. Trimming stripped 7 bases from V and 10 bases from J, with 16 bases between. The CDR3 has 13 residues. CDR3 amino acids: CASTGQRRGKLFF. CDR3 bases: TGTGCCAGCACGGGTCAGCGGCGAGGAAAACTGTTTTTT.

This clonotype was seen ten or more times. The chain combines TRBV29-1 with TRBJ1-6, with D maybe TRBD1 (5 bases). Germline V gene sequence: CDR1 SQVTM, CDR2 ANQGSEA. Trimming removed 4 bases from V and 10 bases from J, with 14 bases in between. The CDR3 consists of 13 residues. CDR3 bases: TGCAGCGTTGCCGAGGGGCGATGGTCACCCCTCCACTTT. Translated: CSVAEGRWSPLHF.

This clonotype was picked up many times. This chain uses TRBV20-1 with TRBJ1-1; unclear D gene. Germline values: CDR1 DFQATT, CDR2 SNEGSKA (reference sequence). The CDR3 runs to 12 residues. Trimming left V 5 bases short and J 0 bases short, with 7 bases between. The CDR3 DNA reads TGCAGTGCTGATCCGATGAACACTGAAGCTTTCTTT. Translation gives CSADPMNTEAFF.

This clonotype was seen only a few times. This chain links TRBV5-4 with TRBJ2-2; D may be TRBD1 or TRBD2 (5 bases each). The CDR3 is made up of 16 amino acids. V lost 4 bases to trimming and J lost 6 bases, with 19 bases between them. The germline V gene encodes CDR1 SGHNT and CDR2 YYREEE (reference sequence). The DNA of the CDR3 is TGTGCCAGCAGCCTGATACCGGGACGTCAGGCCGGGGAGCTGTTTTTT. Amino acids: CASSLIPGRQAGELFF.

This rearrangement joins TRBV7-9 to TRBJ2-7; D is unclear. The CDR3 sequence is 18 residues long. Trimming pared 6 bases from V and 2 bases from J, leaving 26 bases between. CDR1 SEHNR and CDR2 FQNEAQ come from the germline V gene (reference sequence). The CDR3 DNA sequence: TGTGCCAGCAGGCGTAAACGGGCGAGAATTTCTACTACCTACGAGCAGTACTTC. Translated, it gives CASRRKRARISTTYEQYF. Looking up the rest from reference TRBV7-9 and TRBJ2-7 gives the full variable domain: DTGVSQNPRHKITKRGQNVTFRCDPISEHNRLYWYRQTLGQGPEFLTYFQNEAQLEKSRLLSDRFSAERPKGSFSTLEIQRTEQGDSAMYLCASRRKRARISTTYEQYFGPGTRLTVT.

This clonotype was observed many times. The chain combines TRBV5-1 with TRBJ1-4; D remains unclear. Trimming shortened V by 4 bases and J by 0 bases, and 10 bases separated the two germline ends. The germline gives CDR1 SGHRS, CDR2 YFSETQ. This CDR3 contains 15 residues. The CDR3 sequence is CASSISGSTNEKLFF. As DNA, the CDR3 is TGCGCCAGCAGCATCTCAGGATCAACTAATGAAAAACTGTTTTTT. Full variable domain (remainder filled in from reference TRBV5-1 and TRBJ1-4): KAGVTQTPRYLIKTRGQQVTLSCSPISGHRSVSWYQQTPGQGLQFLFEYFSETQRNKGNFPGRFSGRQFSNSRSEMNVSTLELGDSALYLCASSISGSTNEKLFFGSGTQLSVL.

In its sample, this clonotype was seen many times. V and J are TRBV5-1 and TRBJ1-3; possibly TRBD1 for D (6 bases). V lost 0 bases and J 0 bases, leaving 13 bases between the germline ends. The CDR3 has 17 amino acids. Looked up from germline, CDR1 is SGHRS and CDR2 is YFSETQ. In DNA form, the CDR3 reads TGCGCCAGCAGCTTGGATCCTAGAGGGGGCTCTGGAAACACCATATATTTT. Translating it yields CASSLDPRGGSGNTIYF.

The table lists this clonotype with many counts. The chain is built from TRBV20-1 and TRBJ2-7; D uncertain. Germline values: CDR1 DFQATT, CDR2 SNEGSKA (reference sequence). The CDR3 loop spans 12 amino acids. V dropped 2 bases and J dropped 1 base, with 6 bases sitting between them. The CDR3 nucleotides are TGCAGTGCTAGATGGCAGTCCTACGAGCAGTACTTC. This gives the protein CSARWQSYEQYF.

In nucleotides, the CDR3 is TGTGCCAGCAGGGGGACAGGGCGTTGGGCTTTCTTT. It codes for CASRGTGRWAFF. This sequence joins TRBV12-3 or TRBV12-4 and TRBJ1-1; TRBD1 aligns across 9 bases. With V trimmed by 6 bases and J by 11 bases, 7 bases remained unmatched. This CDR3 region has 12 residues.

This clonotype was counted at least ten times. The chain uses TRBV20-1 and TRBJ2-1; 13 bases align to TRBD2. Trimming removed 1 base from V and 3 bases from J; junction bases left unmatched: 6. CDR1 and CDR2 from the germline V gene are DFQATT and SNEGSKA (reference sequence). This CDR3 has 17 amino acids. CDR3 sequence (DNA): TGCAGTGCTAGAGGGACTAGCGGGGGCGGCCTCTACAATGAGCAGTTCTTC. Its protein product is CSARGTSGGGLYNEQFF.

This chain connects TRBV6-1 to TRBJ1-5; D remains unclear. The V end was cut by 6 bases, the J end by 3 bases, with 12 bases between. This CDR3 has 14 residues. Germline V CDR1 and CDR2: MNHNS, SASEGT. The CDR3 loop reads CASRFTGDNQPQHF. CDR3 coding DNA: TGTGCCAGCAGATTTACGGGAGACAATCAGCCCCAGCATTTT.

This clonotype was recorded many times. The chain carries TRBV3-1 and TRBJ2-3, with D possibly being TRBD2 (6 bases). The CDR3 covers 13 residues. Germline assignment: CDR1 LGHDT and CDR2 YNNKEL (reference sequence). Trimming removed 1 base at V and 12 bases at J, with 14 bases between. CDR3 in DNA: TGTGCCAGCAGCCAAGGGGGCGTACTAGCTCAGTATTTT. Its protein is CASSQGGVLAQYF.

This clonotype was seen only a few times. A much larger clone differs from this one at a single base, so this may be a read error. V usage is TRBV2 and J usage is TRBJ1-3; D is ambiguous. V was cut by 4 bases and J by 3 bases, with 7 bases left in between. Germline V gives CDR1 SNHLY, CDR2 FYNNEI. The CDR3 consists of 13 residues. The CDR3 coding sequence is TGTGCCAGCAGTGTTTACGATGGAAACACCATATATTTT. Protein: CASSVYDGNTIYF.